This T cell receptor beta chain was retrieved from a study of metastatic and nonmetastatic thyroid tumors. Overall study context: Repertoires of blood and of tissue (tumor or nodule) from malignant and benign thyroid patients were compared.

Regarding this clone: What it binds is not known.

CDR1 is LGHNA and CDR2 is YNFKEQ in the germline V gene. CDR3 size: 15 residues. After removal of 4 bases from V and 4 bases from J, the junction contained 3 bases not matched to a gene. General study findings and limits: Benign nodules were reported to have significantly lower TCR beta diversity than malignant thyroid tumors, in blood and tumor.

Per the authors' pipeline: CDR3 was compared across clinicopathological groups, and the resulting differences were used to build a distant-metastasis classifier for papillary thyroid cancer. MiXCR reprocessed the PCR reads for TCRdb. None of the V and J calls come from the authors' own analysis; TCRdb made them. The sample has roughly 71,000 clones, 18% seen once; the top ten hold 9.5% to 15%. No patient had received any treatment before thyroid surgery. The chain is built from TRBV4-2 and TRBJ2-1; 11 bases line up with TRBD2. The source is a female donor with papillary thyroid cancer or a benign thyroid nodule (not recorded which). Some clones in this sample may be carry-over from other donors' samples. Sequencing used blood. CDR3 in amino acids: CASSPGLAVYNEQFF. The CDR3 DNA reads TGTGCCAGCAGCCCGGGACTAGCGGTGTACAATGAGCAGTTCTTC.